The clone carrying this T cell receptor beta chain was found many times. Its antigen is unknown. The data belong to a study of spatial heterogeneity in lung cancer. Notes on the study in general: At resection, ubiquitous expanded tumor TCRs appeared in blood more than at follow-up.

The CDR3 totals 15 residues. Trimming removed 0 bases from V and 0 bases from J, with 8 bases in between. Looked up from germline, CDR1 is MNHEY and CDR2 is SVGAGI. Time point indicated: sample taken at primary tumor resection. Samples came from roughly 70 TRACERx patients with untreated early-stage lung cancer. MiXCR was run by TCRdb on the 5' RACE reads, yielding one entry per CDR3 protein. The sample carries about 36,000 distinct CDR3 sequences, more than 7% recorded once. This clonotype originated in a female donor with early-stage non-small cell lung cancer. The sample was PBMCs, taken at surgery. The chain employs TRBV6-5 and TRBJ1-1; D unresolved. CDR3 coding DNA: TGTGCCAGCAGTTACTCGTTCGTAGTGAACACTGAAGCTTTCTTT. It specifies CASSYSFVVNTEAFF.